This entry describes one T cell receptor beta chain. V trimming: 6 bases; J trimming: 9 bases; junction bases outside the gene matches: 10. Germline CDR1 is SGDLS and CDR2 is YYNGEE. CDR3 length: 14 residues. This record belongs to a study of shared clonotypes between healthy human individuals. The assay was carried out at the deep level. Over several immunoSEQ plates, each subset's genomic DNA was distributed in even portions. Produced via immunoSEQ multiplex PCR; TCRdb's table is partial and in-frame only. The table lists roughly 650,000 clones, about 96% of them singletons. CD45RA-negative memory and CD45RA+ naive subsets were split from the CD4+ cells.

Sequencing was carried out using naive CD4+ T cells sorted from blood. Subset specified: CD45RA+ positively selected. This TCR derives from a woman under 40 in good health. This chain connects TRBV9 to TRBJ2-1; 9 positions agree with TRBD2. CDR3 sequence reads: CASTDKIAGAEQFF. DNA of the CDR3: TGTGCCAGCACCGATAAAATAGCGGGAGCTGAGCAGTTCTTC.